The 23 T cell receptor beta chains reported below all come from one sample, sequenced in a study of response to subunit inactivated influenza vaccine. TCRdb fed the RT-PCR reads into MiXCR, producing one record per CDR3 protein. This table has around 790,000 distinct CDR3 sequences, 21% appearing once. The source was PBMCs from blood, collected around 5 days after vaccination. These receptors were taken from a man aged 50-60 years who received an inactivated influenza vaccine.

The J gene is TRBJ1-6, the V gene TRBV25-1, with 8 bases matching TRBD1. CDR3 size: 16 residues. J was trimmed by 7 bases and V by 5 bases; bases with no gene match: 10. In germline, CDR1 is MGHDK, CDR2 SYGVNS. CDR3 amino acids: CASSSSMDRVNSPLHF. The CDR3 bases are TGTGCCAGCAGTTCATCTATGGACAGGGTGAATTCACCCCTCCACTTT. Filled out from reference TRBV25-1 and TRBJ1-6, the complete variable domain reads EADIYQTPRYLVIGTGKKITLECSQTMGHDKMYWYQQDPGMELHLIHYSYGVNSTEKGDLSSESTVSRIRTEHFPLTLESARPSHTSQYLCASSSSMDRVNSPLHFGNGTRLTVT.

This chain connects TRBV7-9 to TRBJ2-5, with D possibly being TRBD1 or TRBD2 (5 bases each). V was trimmed by 5 bases and J by 5 bases, leaving 15 bases between them. The germline V gene encodes CDR1 SEHNR and CDR2 FQNEAQ (reference sequence). CDR3 size: 14 residues. CDR3 amino acids: CASSKGTGPETQYF. DNA for the CDR3: TGTGCCAGCAGCAAGGGGACGGGGCCGGAGACCCAGTACTTC.

This clonotype was seen only a few times. This chain joins TRBV4-3 and TRBJ2-7; D is perhaps TRBD1 (5 bases). CDR3 length equals 17 residues. V lost 0 bases and J lost 4, with 19 bases in between. CDR1 is LGHNA and CDR2 is YSLEER in the germline V gene. DNA for the CDR3: TGCGCCAGCAGCCAAGATCGGGTGGGCAGGGAATATTACGAGCAGTACTTC. As protein: CASSQDRVGREYYEQYF.

This clonotype was picked up a small number of times. Germline is not matched at one junction end, which may reflect a read error. The J gene is TRBJ2-2, the V gene TRBV18, with 8 bases matching TRBD1. The CDR3 has 17 residues. In germline, CDR1 is KGHSH, CDR2 LQKENI. CDR3 nucleotide sequence: TGTGCCAGCACACCGGGACAGGAGAAGAGACTCACCGGGGAGCTGTTTTTT. This translates into CASTPGQEKRLTGELFF.

The chain links TRBV29-1 to TRBJ2-7, with D perhaps matching TRBD2 (5 bases). Per germline, CDR1 SQVTM and CDR2 ANQGSEA. The CDR3 consists of 14 residues. Trimming stripped 3 bases from V and 2 bases from J, with 14 bases between. The CDR3 sequence is CSVEEDEKPYEQYF. CDR3 sequence (DNA): TGCAGCGTTGAGGAGGACGAGAAGCCCTACGAGCAGTACTTC.

The chain combines TRBV25-1 with TRBJ2-7; possible D gene TRBD2, 6 bases. The V end was cut by 5 bases, the J end by 2 bases, with 7 bases between. CDR3 length: 12 amino acids. The germline CDR1 and CDR2 sequences are MGHDK and SYGVNS. CDR3 residues: CASSWGAYEQYF. The CDR3 DNA is TGTGCCAGCAGTTGGGGGGCCTACGAGCAGTACTTC.

In this sample, this clonotype turned up many times. This rearrangement joins TRBV12-3 or TRBV12-4 to TRBJ2-2; D ambiguous. This CDR3 is 13 amino acids long. Trimming stripped 2 bases from V and 10 bases from J, with 11 bases between. In DNA form, the CDR3 reads TGTGCCAGCAGTTTAATCGGAGAAGTGGAGCTGTTTTTT. Translating gives CASSLIGEVELFF.

This sequence joins TRBV6-1 and TRBJ1-5, with D possibly TRBD1 on 5 matching bases. The V end lost 0 bases, the J end lost 3 bases, and 9 bases lay between the germline ends. CDR3 length: 15 amino acids. The germline V gene encodes CDR1 MNHNS and CDR2 SASEGT. DNA for the CDR3: TGTGCCAGCAGTGAAGCGTGGGGCCCCAATCAGCCCCAGCATTTT. The encoded protein is CASSEAWGPNQPQHF.

This clonotype has just a few counts. The chain combines TRBV5-4 with TRBJ2-1; D remains ambiguous. V was clipped by 0 bases and J by 8 bases, with 9 bases between them. The CDR3 runs 13 residues. Germline V CDR1 and CDR2: SGHNT, YYREEE (reference sequence). The CDR3 here is CASSLDLKDEQFF. Written as DNA, the CDR3 is TGTGCCAGCAGCTTGGACCTCAAGGATGAGCAGTTCTTC.

The chain recombines TRBV14 with TRBJ1-3; no clear D gene. Trimming left V 1 base short and J 7 bases short, with 5 bases between. The CDR3 loop spans 12 amino acids. Germline lookup yields CDR1 SGHDN and CDR2 FVKESK. The CDR3 DNA is TGTGCCAGCAGCCAAGTACACAACACCATATATTTT. It codes for CASSQVHNTIYF.

Only a few counts were recorded for this clonotype. J is TRBJ2-3 and V is TRBV10-3; 7 bases fit TRBD2. V was clipped by 5 bases and J by 3 bases; unmatched bases: 5. The CDR3 sequence is 14 residues long. The germline CDR1 and CDR2 sequences are ENHRY and SYGVKD. CDR3 bases: TGTGCCATCAGTCGGGGGGTCCGGACAGATACGCAGTATTTT. Translated, it gives CAISRGVRTDTQYF.

This chain joins TRBV5-1 and TRBJ2-5; a weak D match, TRBD1 (5 bases). V lost 4 bases and J lost 1, with 14 bases in between. The CDR3 covers 15 residues. Germline CDR1 reads SGHRS; CDR2 reads YFSETQ. CDR3 loop: CASSPVQASQETQYF. In DNA, the CDR3 is TGCGCCAGCAGCCCGGTACAGGCCTCCCAAGAGACCCAGTACTTC.

The gene calls are TRBV20-1 and TRBJ2-5; 7 nucleotides agree with TRBD2. Per germline, CDR1 DFQATT and CDR2 SNEGSKA (reference sequence). The CDR3 sequence is 14 residues long. The ends lost 4 bases at V and 4 bases at J; junction bases unmatched: 9. CDR3 in amino acids: CSAKEGGPSETQYF. CDR3 sequence (DNA): TGCAGTGCTAAGGAGGGAGGGCCTTCAGAGACCCAGTACTTC.

This clonotype was counted only a few times. The V call is TRBV5-1, the J call TRBJ2-6; D gene uncertain. The CDR3 totals 16 residues. Trimming cost V 1 base and J 4 bases, with 12 bases left between them. CDR1 is SGHRS, CDR2 YFSETQ, per germline. This CDR3 is CASSLSVSAGANVLTF. Written as DNA, the CDR3 is TGCGCCAGCAGCTTGAGTGTTTCGGCGGGGGCCAACGTCCTGACTTTC. The entire variable domain, with the rest obtained from reference TRBV5-1 and TRBJ2-6, is as follows: KAGVTQTPRYLIKTRGQQVTLSCSPISGHRSVSWYQQTPGQGLQFLFEYFSETQRNKGNFPGRFSGRQFSNSRSEMNVSTLELGDSALYLCASSLSVSAGANVLTFGAGSRLTVL.

This clonotype was counted many times. The chain recombines TRBV7-2 with TRBJ2-3; weak D call: TRBD1 (6 bases). The CDR3 consists of 13 residues. The V gene's germline CDR1 is SGHTA and CDR2 FQGNSA. The V gene lost 8 bases and the J gene lost 2 bases, with 11 bases spanning the gap. In DNA form, the CDR3 reads TGTGCCAGCTCACAGGGTTACACAGATACGCAGTATTTT. This codes for CASSQGYTDTQYF.

This clonotype was recorded a few times. This chain links TRBV25-1 with TRBJ1-1; D call uncertain. V lost 4 bases to trimming and J lost 4 bases, with 10 bases between them. CDR3 length equals 13 residues. Germline CDR1 and CDR2: MGHDK and SYGVNS. CDR3 DNA sequence: TGTGCCAGCAGTGGAAACAGAGGCACTGAAGCTTTCTTT. This sequence encodes CASSGNRGTEAFF. The variable domain in full, completed from reference TRBV25-1 and TRBJ1-1, reads EADIYQTPRYLVIGTGKKITLECSQTMGHDKMYWYQQDPGMELHLIHYSYGVNSTEKGDLSSESTVSRIRTEHFPLTLESARPSHTSQYLCASSGNRGTEAFFGQGTRLTVV.

The chain uses TRBV5-5 and TRBJ2-1; tentatively, D is TRBD1 (5 bases). The CDR3 sequence is 14 residues long. V was cut by 1 base and J by 9 bases, with 14 bases left in between. CDR1 is SGHKS and CDR2 is YYEKEE in the germline V gene (reference sequence). The CDR3 bases are TGTGCCAGCAGCTTGCAGGGTACCTTCGGTGAGCAGTTCTTC. It yields the protein CASSLQGTFGEQFF.

The chain carries TRBV24-1 and TRBJ2-2, with D unclear. Germline V lookup: CDR1 KGHDR, CDR2 SFDVKD. With 4 bases removed from V and 5 bases from J, the gap between germline ends came to 7 bases. The CDR3 spans 13 residues. The CDR3 is CATSEVWTGELFF. The CDR3, as DNA: TGTGCCACCAGTGAGGTTTGGACCGGGGAGCTGTTTTTT.

This chain joins TRBV20-1 and TRBJ2-7; 8 positions match TRBD2. There are 16 residues in the CDR3. CDR1 DFQATT and CDR2 SNEGSKA come from the germline V gene (reference sequence). The ends lost 3 bases at V and 0 bases at J; junction bases unmatched: 10. The chain's CDR3 is CSARDDSGIDSYEQYF. Here the CDR3 DNA reads TGCAGTGCTAGGGATGATAGCGGGATAGACTCCTACGAGCAGTACTTC.

This chain connects TRBV7-9 to TRBJ2-5, with TRBD2 matching 9 bases. The V segment lost 5 bases and the J segment 3 bases; nucleotides outside the gene matches: 10. Per germline, CDR1 SEHNR and CDR2 FQNEAQ (reference sequence). The CDR3 totals 16 residues. CDR3 sequence (DNA): TGTGCCAGCAGCGCAGCTAGCGGGACGTTTAAAGAGACCCAGTACTTC. This translates into CASSAASGTFKETQYF.

Here the CDR3 DNA reads TGTGCCAGCAGCGAGACAGGGTCTGGGGGCACTGAAGCTTTCTTT. Translation: CASSETGSGGTEAFF. V gene TRBV9 combines with J gene TRBJ1-1; 7 bases align to TRBD1. In germline, CDR1 is SGDLS, CDR2 YYNGEE. CDR3 size: 15 residues. Losses at the gene ends were 3 bases for V and 4 bases for J; bases not matched to a gene: 9.

The V gene is TRBV29-1, the J gene TRBJ2-5; 13 bases are a match to TRBD2. After removal of 6 bases from V and 5 bases from J, the junction contained 6 bases not matched to a gene. Germline V CDR1 and CDR2: SQVTM, ANQGSEA. This CDR3 spans 14 amino acids. The CDR3 loop reads CSVLLAGGGETQYF. CDR3 bases: TGCAGCGTCCTACTAGCGGGAGGGGGGGAGACCCAGTACTTC.

This clonotype was recorded at least ten times. The genes are TRBV11-2 and TRBJ2-4; 11 nucleotides line up with TRBD2. Germline CDR1 SGHAT, CDR2 FQNNGV. The J segment lost 0 bases and the V segment lost 5 bases, leaving 6 bases of the junction unmatched. The CDR3 sequence is 17 residues long. The CDR3, as DNA: TGTGCCAGCAGCCCGTTGACTAGCGGGGTAGCCAAAAACATTCAGTACTTC. Translated, it gives CASSPLTSGVAKNIQYF.